This T cell receptor (beta chain) was captured by sequencing in a study of somatic mutations in cytotoxic T cells in rheumatoid arthritis. Study as a whole: The flow sorting of some V beta antibody-stained T-cell populations reached nearly 100% purity, and the sorted populations included V beta1+ cells sequenced for TCRB.

Only in-frame clones appear in the TCRdb table, and some are missing; sequencing was by immunoSEQ multiplex PCR. The data show 15,000 or so clones, with roughly 79% seen just once and around 20% held by the top ten. Positive magnetic bead selection, which isolated the CD4+ and CD8+ cells, was followed by a flow cytometry check of purity. Study-wide findings and caveats: Levels of CD8+ T-cell clonality in rheumatoid arthritis patients were statistically indistinguishable from those seen in age-matched healthy controls, with no significant difference. Antigenic targets recognized by the expanded CD8+ clones remained undetermined.

This clone was picked up a small number of times. Antigen: not known. The sequence derives from an adult with rheumatoid arthritis. The specimen sequenced was CD8+ T cells sorted from blood.

The CDR3 DNA reads as TGTGCCAGCACCTTAGGCCTTAGTTCACCCCTCCACTTT. This translates into CASTLGLSSPLHF. This chain links TRBV6-5 with TRBJ1-6; D remains unclear. There are 13 residues in the CDR3. Germline V gene sequence: CDR1 MNHEY, CDR2 SVGAGI. Trimming took off 7 bases at V and 9 bases at J, with 13 bases between the two ends.